This TCR beta chain is drawn from a study of PD-L1 blockade in urothelial cancer. Study summary: At 6 weeks and at 3 weeks (second dose) after treatment start, blood was analyzed.

Time point meaning: peripheral blood 6 weeks after treatment start. Sample contribution per patient ranged from 1 to 8, covering pretreatment and on-treatment. Libraries were prepared by immunoSEQ multiplex PCR; TCRdb keeps only in-frame clonotypes and omits some of them. The top ten hold roughly 2.4% of the sample, which has about 130,000 clones, about 82% seen once. The specimen was PBMCs, collected around atezolizumab (anti-PD-L1) treatment. The sequence came from a man aged 45-60 years with urothelial cancer.

CDR3 DNA sequence: TGTGCCAGCAGCGGTAGCGGACGCACAGATACGCAGTATTTT. The encoded protein is CASSGSGRTDTQYF. J is TRBJ2-3 and V is TRBV7-2, with D possibly being TRBD2 (6 bases). Germline values: CDR1 SGHTA, CDR2 FQGNSA. Trimming removed 5 bases at V and 1 base at J, with 10 bases between. The CDR3 sequence is 14 residues long.